This TCR beta chain was observed in a study of PD-1 blockade in classical Hodgkin lymphoma. This clone was seen repeatedly, ten times or more. Data came from immunoSEQ multiplex PCR; TCRdb stores just in-frame clones and leaves some out. The sample lists tens of thousands of clones, about 80% occurring once. As to time point: cycle 4 day 1 (C4D1), after 5 to 7 weeks of nivolumab. Every single patient, without exception, relapsed after autologous stem cell transplantation, and brentuximab vedotin exposure varied. Germline CDR1 is MNHEY and CDR2 is SVGAGI. The CDR3 is 13 residues long. V was pared by 0 bases and J by 7 bases, with 9 bases between.

The J gene is TRBJ1-2, the V gene TRBV6-5; no reliable D call. This specimen consisted of peripheral blood mononuclear cells (PBMCs), obtained before the fourth cycle of nivolumab. The TCR was taken from a human donor with classical Hodgkin lymphoma. The CDR3 DNA sequence: TGTGCCAGCAGTTACTCTTTCGGTGGTGGCTACACCTTC. This translates into CASSYSFGGGYTF.